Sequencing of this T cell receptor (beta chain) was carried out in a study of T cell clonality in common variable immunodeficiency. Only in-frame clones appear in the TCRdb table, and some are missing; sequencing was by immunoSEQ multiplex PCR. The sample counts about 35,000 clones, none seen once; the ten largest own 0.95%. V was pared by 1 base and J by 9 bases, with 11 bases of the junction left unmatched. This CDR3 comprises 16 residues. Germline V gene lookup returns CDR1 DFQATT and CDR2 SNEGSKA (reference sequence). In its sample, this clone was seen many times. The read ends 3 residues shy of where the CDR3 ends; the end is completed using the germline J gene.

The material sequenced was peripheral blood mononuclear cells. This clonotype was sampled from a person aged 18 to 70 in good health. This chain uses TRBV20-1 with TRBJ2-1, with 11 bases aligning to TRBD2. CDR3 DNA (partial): TGCAGTGCTAGAGGGGGGGCCGTACTAGCGGGAGTTGAG. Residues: CSARGGAVLAGVE. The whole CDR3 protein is CSARGGAVLAGVEQFF.